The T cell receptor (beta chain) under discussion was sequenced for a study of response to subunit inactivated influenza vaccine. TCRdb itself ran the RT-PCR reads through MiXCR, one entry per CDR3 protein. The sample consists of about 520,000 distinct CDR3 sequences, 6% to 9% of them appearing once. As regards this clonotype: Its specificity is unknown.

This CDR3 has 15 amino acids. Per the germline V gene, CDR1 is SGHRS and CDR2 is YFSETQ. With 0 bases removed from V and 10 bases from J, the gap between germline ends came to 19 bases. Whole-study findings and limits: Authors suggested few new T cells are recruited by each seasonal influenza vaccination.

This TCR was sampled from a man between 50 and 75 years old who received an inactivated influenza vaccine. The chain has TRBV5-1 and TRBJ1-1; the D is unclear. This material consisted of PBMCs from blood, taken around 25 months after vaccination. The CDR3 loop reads CASSLANPPGLGAFF. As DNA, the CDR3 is TGCGCCAGCAGCTTGGCCAATCCTCCCGGCTTAGGAGCTTTCTTT.